A single sample gave rise to the 20 T cell receptor beta chains below, sequenced in a study of T-cell reconstitution after alpha-beta-depleted transplantation in children. The authors prepared the TCRbeta library with unique molecular identifiers. Using its own MiXCR run on the PCR reads, TCRdb lists one record per CDR3 protein. The data contain roughly 420,000 distinct CDR3 sequences, 15% to 20% of them seen just once; the ten biggest clones take up 29%. The sequencing here drew on PBMCs, mostly from graft donor cells, taken 360 days after TCRalphabeta/CD19-depleted stem cell transplant. These receptors came from a boy under two years old who had a stem cell transplant for Wiskott-Aldrich syndrome, so the T cells may come from the graft donor.

V gene TRBV5-1 combines with J gene TRBJ2-3; no reliable D call. Germline CDR1 is SGHRS and CDR2 is YFSETQ. The CDR3 has 13 amino acids. With 6 bases removed from V and 1 base from J, the gap between germline ends came to 9 bases. CDR3 sequence (DNA): TGCGCCAGCACGACTCCCGGCACAGATACGCAGTATTTT. Translated: CASTTPGTDTQYF.

J is TRBJ2-1 and V is TRBV12-3 or TRBV12-4; TRBD2 matches 8 bases. CDR3 size: 17 residues. V was pared by 5 bases and J by 2 bases, with 11 bases of the junction left unmatched. CDR3 protein: CASSPLLLAGPYNEQFF. In DNA form, the CDR3 reads TGTGCCAGCAGTCCCTTGCTTCTAGCGGGCCCCTACAATGAGCAGTTCTTC.

The V call is TRBV29-1, the J call TRBJ2-1; 7 bases line up with TRBD1. Germline CDR1 reads SQVTM; CDR2 reads ANQGSEA. V shed 4 bases, J shed 1 base, and the junction held 4 bases outside the gene matches. The CDR3 runs to 14 residues. CDR3 protein: CSVAGTASYNEQFF. The CDR3 nucleotides read TGCAGCGTTGCTGGGACAGCTTCCTACAATGAGCAGTTCTTC.

This clonotype was detected only a few times. This chain links TRBV6-6 with TRBJ2-5; D is ambiguous. The germline V gene has CDR1 MNHNY and CDR2 SVGAGI (reference sequence). The V end lost 2 bases, the J end lost 7 bases, and 2 bases lay between the germline ends. CDR3 size: 10 residues. The CDR3 loop reads CASSYGTQYF. Here the CDR3 DNA reads TGTGCCAGCAGTTACGGGACCCAGTACTTC.

The chain is built from TRBV6-2 or TRBV6-3 and TRBJ2-7; possibly TRBD2 for D (5 bases). CDR3 length equals 12 residues. Germline V gene lookup returns CDR1 MNHEY and CDR2 SVGEGT. V was shortened by 8 bases and J by 3 bases, with 11 bases between the two germline ends. The CDR3 protein is CASRTSGYEQYF. CDR3 DNA: TGTGCCAGCCGAACGAGCGGCTACGAGCAGTACTTC.

V is TRBV11-2 and J is TRBJ2-1; D is perhaps TRBD1 (6 bases). The CDR3 runs to 12 residues. With 1 base removed from V and 13 bases from J, the gap between germline ends came to 11 bases. CDR1 SGHAT and CDR2 FQNNGV come from the germline V gene. The CDR3, as DNA: TGTGCCAGCAGCTTAGGTGGGGGACACCAGTTCTTC. Residues: CASSLGGGHQFF.

This clonotype was counted only a few times. The chain carries TRBV9 and TRBJ2-5, with D tentatively TRBD1 (6 bases). Germline V gene data show CDR1 as SGDLS and CDR2 as YYNGEE. The CDR3 is 15 residues long. V lost 3 bases and J 4 bases, leaving 16 bases between the germline ends. DNA of the CDR3: TGTGCCAGCAGCGCCGACAGGTGGCAAGGAGAGACCCAGTACTTC. Translated: CASSADRWQGETQYF.

There are many counts of this clonotype. The V and J genes are TRBV29-1 and TRBJ1-1; D is unclear. CDR3 length: 11 amino acids. V lost 3 bases, J lost 9 bases, and 11 bases lay in between. From germline, CDR1 is SQVTM and CDR2 ANQGSEA. CDR3 region: CSVDGETQAFF. CDR3 bases: TGCAGCGTTGATGGTGAGACCCAAGCTTTCTTT. Drawing the rest from reference TRBV29-1 and TRBJ1-1, the complete variable domain is SAVISQKPSRDICQRGTSLTIQCQVDSQVTMMFWYRQQPGQSLTLIATANQGSEATYESGFVIDKFPISRPNLTFSTLTVSNMSPEDSSIYLCSVDGETQAFFGQGTRLTVV.

The chain uses TRBV19 and TRBJ1-2; D possibly corresponds to TRBD1 (5 bases). Trimming removed 5 bases at V and 7 bases at J, with 11 bases between. Germline V lookup: CDR1 LNHDA, CDR2 SQIVND (reference sequence). This CDR3 is built from 12 residues. This chain's CDR3 is CASSRDFFGYTF. The CDR3 nucleotides read TGTGCCAGTAGTCGGGACTTCTTTGGCTACACCTTC.

The chain recombines TRBV12-3 or TRBV12-4 with TRBJ1-2, with D possibly matching TRBD1 (5 bases). V was clipped by 2 bases and J by 4 bases, with 11 bases between them. This CDR3 has 14 residues. The CDR3 here is CASSLPGTPYGYTF. CDR3 DNA sequence: TGTGCCAGCAGTTTACCCGGGACCCCCTATGGCTACACCTTC.

This clonotype was detected a few times. The V gene is TRBV7-2, the J gene TRBJ1-1; 10 bases agree with TRBD1. The germline CDR1 and CDR2 sequences are SGHTA and FQGNSA. The CDR3 sequence is 16 residues long. Trimming removed 4 bases from V and 3 bases from J; junction bases left unmatched: 8. CDR3 sequence reads: CASSSRDRGGDTEAFF. The CDR3 nucleotides read TGTGCCAGCAGCTCCCGGGACAGGGGAGGGGACACTGAAGCTTTCTTT.

This clonotype was observed a few times. This chain links TRBV4-1 with TRBJ2-5; perhaps TRBD2 as D (6 bases). Trimming shortened V by 0 bases and J by 0 bases, and 17 bases separated the two germline ends. CDR1 MGHRA and CDR2 YSYEKL come from the germline V gene. The CDR3 has 18 residues. The CDR3 protein is CASSQETYSGVNQETQYF. CDR3 coding DNA: TGCGCCAGCAGCCAAGAGACCTATAGCGGAGTTAACCAAGAGACCCAGTACTTC.

This clonotype was picked up many times. The rearrangement links TRBV20-1 to TRBJ2-5, with 11 bases fitting TRBD2. The CDR3 contains 15 residues. In germline, CDR1 is DFQATT, CDR2 SNEGSKA (reference sequence). J lost 1 base, V lost 3 bases, and 4 bases had no gene match. The CDR3 sequence: CSASRLAGIQETQYF. Here the CDR3 DNA reads TGCAGTGCTAGTCGACTAGCGGGGATCCAAGAGACCCAGTACTTC.

This clonotype turned up a few times. In DNA form, the CDR3 reads TGTGCCAGCAGCAGGGACTGGAGCTCCTACGAGCAGTACTTC. Encoded protein: CASSRDWSSYEQYF. The rearrangement joins TRBV7-9 to TRBJ2-7; TRBD2 might be the D (6 bases). CDR1 and CDR2 from the germline V gene are SEHNR and FQNEAQ (reference sequence). V was trimmed by 5 bases and J by 0 bases, leaving 11 bases between them. The CDR3 runs 14 residues.

The V and J genes are TRBV6-2 or TRBV6-3 and TRBJ1-5; weak D call: TRBD1 (5 bases). V lost 0 bases and J 7 bases, leaving 7 bases between the germline ends. CDR1 is MNHEY, CDR2 SVGEGT, per germline. There are 13 residues in the CDR3. In nucleotides, the CDR3 is TGTGCCAGCAGTTACTCCTCAGGGCAGCCCCAGCATTTT. Encoded protein: CASSYSSGQPQHF.

In this sample, this clonotype turned up a few times. The chain couples TRBV2 to TRBJ2-7; tentatively, D is TRBD2 (5 bases). Trimming removed 8 bases from V and 4 bases from J, with 12 bases in between. The CDR3 has 12 amino acids. Germline values: CDR1 SNHLY, CDR2 FYNNEI. The CDR3 region has the DNA TGTGCCAGCCGGCTAGCCAGATACGAGCAGTACTTC. Protein sequence: CASRLARYEQYF.

This clonotype was counted a few times. The chain couples TRBV3-1 to TRBJ1-5, with D unclear. The CDR3 is 13 residues long. Trimming took off 1 base at V and 6 bases at J, with 7 bases between the two ends. Germline CDR1 LGHDT, CDR2 YNNKEL (reference sequence). As DNA, the CDR3 is TGTGCCAGCAGCCAAGTTCCCGGTCAGCCCCAGCATTTT. The encoded protein is CASSQVPGQPQHF.

CDR3 bases: TGCGCCAGCAGCTCCCCGGGAGCACATACGCAGTATTTT. Its translation is CASSSPGAHTQYF. This sequence joins TRBV5-1 and TRBJ2-3; D might be TRBD2 (6 bases). This CDR3 comprises 13 residues. The V and J ends lost 3 bases and 7 bases respectively, with 12 bases between them. Germline V gene data show CDR1 as SGHRS and CDR2 as YFSETQ.

This clonotype showed up just a few times. The chain is built from TRBV5-1 and TRBJ1-5; D might be TRBD1 (5 bases). From germline, CDR1 is SGHRS and CDR2 YFSETQ. V gave up 0 bases and J gave up 1 base, with 8 bases separating them. CDR3 length: 15 amino acids. The CDR3 DNA is TGCGCCAGCAGCTTGGGGGGGAGAAGCAATCAGCCCCAGCATTTT. Translating gives CASSLGGRSNQPQHF.

This clonotype was observed a handful of times. The genes are TRBV5-1 and TRBJ2-1; D is unclear. Trimming took off 5 bases at V and 4 bases at J, with 16 bases between the two ends. Germline CDR1 reads SGHRS; CDR2 reads YFSETQ. The CDR3 is 15 residues long. CDR3 nucleotides: TGCGCCAGCAGTCCAACCCCGACCCTTTACAATGAGCAGTTCTTC. Translating gives CASSPTPTLYNEQFF.